Following are 26 T cell receptor beta chains from one sample sequenced in a study of blood T cell repertoires in COVID-19. Profiling relied on immunoSEQ multiplex PCR, and the TCRdb table lists in-frame clones only, not all of them. Altogether roughly 180,000 clones are present, about 70% being singletons, with the ten largest covering 8.5% to 10%. Sequencing input: peripheral blood. All receptors come from a woman aged 45-59 years with active or convalescent COVID-19.

The V gene is TRBV6-5, the J gene TRBJ1-2; the match to TRBD1 covers 7 bases. The CDR3 extends over 15 amino acids. V lost 0 bases to trimming and J lost 2 bases; unmatched junction nucleotides: 3. In germline, CDR1 is MNHEY, CDR2 SVGAGI. CDR3 sequence (DNA): TGTGCCAGCAGTTACTCATCCAGGGGGAACTATGGCTACACCTTC. The encoded protein is CASSYSSRGNYGYTF.

The chain has TRBV4-2 and TRBJ2-3; 9 bases match TRBD2. This CDR3 is built from 19 residues. With V trimmed by 4 bases and J by 3 bases, 17 bases remained unmatched. The germline V gene has CDR1 LGHNA and CDR2 YNFKEQ. The CDR3 spells CASSPGSGGLPGRTDTQYF. The CDR3 nucleotides are TGTGCCAGCAGCCCGGGTAGCGGGGGCTTACCGGGAAGGACAGATACGCAGTATTTT.

The chain carries TRBV24-1 and TRBJ2-7; 13 bases map to TRBD2. CDR3 length equals 15 residues. The V gene end was trimmed by 4 bases and the J gene end by 6 bases; junction bases not matched to a gene: 5. Germline loops: CDR1 KGHDR, CDR2 SFDVKD. The DNA for the CDR3 is TGTGCCACCAGTGAGGGGACTAGCGGGATTGTCGAGCAGTACTTC. Amino acid sequence: CATSEGTSGIVEQYF.

The chain recombines TRBV7-3 with TRBJ1-2, with D hard to call. Trimming took off 5 bases at V and 7 bases at J, with 26 bases between the two ends. The CDR3 extends over 17 amino acids. The germline V gene has CDR1 SGHTA and CDR2 FQGTGA. CDR3 region: CASSVRKSEEDPPGYTF. DNA for the CDR3: TGTGCCAGCAGCGTAAGGAAATCCGAGGAGGACCCGCCTGGCTACACCTTC.

The V gene is TRBV7-6, the J gene TRBJ2-7; 12 bases map to TRBD2. The J segment lost 4 bases and the V segment lost 6 bases, leaving 13 bases of the junction unmatched. The germline CDR1 and CDR2 sequences are SGHVS and FNYEAQ. This CDR3 spans 17 amino acids. CDR3 in amino acids: CASSQRRASGGAYEQYF. CDR3 DNA: TGTGCCAGCAGTCAAAGGAGGGCTAGCGGGGGGGCGTACGAGCAGTACTTC.

This clone was counted a single time. The V call is TRBV19, the J call TRBJ2-7, with D unresolved. The CDR3 has 15 amino acids. CDR1 and CDR2 (germline): LNHDA, SQIVND (reference sequence). V shed 7 bases and J shed 2 bases, with 18 bases lying between them. The CDR3 is CASTPRLQPTYEQYF. The CDR3 nucleotides are TGTGCCAGTACCCCCCGGCTACAGCCGACCTACGAGCAGTACTTC.

J is TRBJ2-1 and V is TRBV11-2; no definite D call. V shed 3 bases and J shed 3 bases, with 9 bases lying between them. CDR3 length: 14 residues. Germline values: CDR1 SGHAT, CDR2 FQNNGV. The CDR3 loop is CASSLSSRYNEQFF. CDR3 coding DNA: TGTGCCAGCAGCTTGAGTTCCCGCTACAATGAGCAGTTCTTC.

CDR3 sequence reads: CASSSPIGQRNNEKLFF. CDR3 DNA: TGTGCCAGCAGCTCACCTATTGGACAGCGTAATAATGAAAAACTGTTTTTT. The chain is built from TRBV7-9 and TRBJ1-4; the D gene is possibly TRBD1 (6 bases). Trimming removed 4 bases at V and 4 bases at J, with 19 bases between. The CDR3 spans 17 residues. Germline V gene sequence: CDR1 SEHNR, CDR2 FQNEAQ (reference sequence).

As DNA, the CDR3 is TGTGCCAGCAGTAGGGACAGGGGGCCTGGAAACACCATATATTTT. Its protein is CASSRDRGPGNTIYF. The chain links TRBV6-5 to TRBJ1-3, with 12 bases matching TRBD1. Germline V gene data show CDR1 as MNHEY and CDR2 as SVGAGI. V lost 5 bases, J lost 2 bases, and 1 base stayed unmatched. CDR3 size: 15 residues.

The chain links TRBV4-2 to TRBJ2-3, with D possibly matching TRBD2 (6 bases). Trimming stripped 0 bases from V and 1 base from J, with 11 bases between. The germline gives CDR1 LGHNA, CDR2 YNFKEQ. CDR3 length: 16 residues. The CDR3 loop is CASSQDRRVGTDTQYF. Written as DNA, the CDR3 is TGTGCCAGCAGCCAAGATAGGAGGGTGGGCACAGATACGCAGTATTTT.

This clone was recorded only once. This rearrangement joins TRBV15 to TRBJ1-2; 10 bases fit TRBD1. J lost 7 bases, V lost 0 bases, and 2 bases had no gene match. The CDR3 consists of 14 residues. The V gene's germline CDR1 is LNHNV and CDR2 YYDKDF (reference sequence). The CDR3 spells CATSRDRTGGGYTF. In nucleotides, the CDR3 is TGTGCCACCAGCAGAGACCGGACAGGGGGTGGCTACACCTTC. Full variable domain (rest looked up from reference TRBV15 and TRBJ1-2): DAMVIQNPRYQVTQFGKPVTLSCSQTLNHNVMYWYQQKSSQAPKLLFHYYDKDFNNEADTPDNFQSRRPNTSFCFLDIRSPGLGDTAMYLCATSRDRTGGGYTFGSGTRLTVV.

This clone was detected a few times. With a far larger clone one base away, a read error is the likely cause. The chain links TRBV7-3 to TRBJ1-2, with 7 bases identical to TRBD1. The length of the CDR3 is 13 residues. CDR1 and CDR2 (germline): SGHTA, FQGTGA. J gave up 3 bases and V 5 bases, and 3 bases lay outside the gene matches. CDR3 loop: CASSRDRDYGYTF. Here the CDR3 DNA reads TGTGCCAGCAGCCGGGACAGAGACTATGGCTACACCTTC.

The gene calls are TRBV6-5 and TRBJ2-3; 8 nucleotides line up with TRBD1. Germline assignment: CDR1 MNHEY and CDR2 SVGAGI. The V and J ends lost 4 bases and 5 bases, in that order; junction bases with no gene match: 8. This CDR3 is built from 15 residues. CDR3 loop: CASSSGTGGGDTQYF. The CDR3 DNA sequence: TGTGCCAGCAGTTCCGGGACAGGAGGGGGAGATACGCAGTATTTT.

The V and J genes are TRBV7-2 and TRBJ2-1, with D possibly TRBD2 on 5 matching bases. V lost 1 base and J 6 bases, leaving 7 bases between the germline ends. From germline, CDR1 is SGHTA and CDR2 FQGNSA. This CDR3 region has 13 residues. The CDR3 is CASSLDAGNEQFF. The CDR3, as DNA: TGTGCCAGCAGCTTAGACGCGGGCAATGAGCAGTTCTTC.

The V call is TRBV6-5, the J call TRBJ1-1; 7 positions match TRBD1. V lost 10 bases to trimming and J lost 9 bases; unmatched junction nucleotides: 5. CDR1 is MNHEY, CDR2 SVGAGI, per germline. The CDR3 loop spans 10 amino acids. This CDR3 reads CAIETGQAFF. For the CDR3, the DNA is TGTGCCATCGAGACAGGGCAAGCTTTCTTT.

This chain links TRBV19 with TRBJ2-1; TRBD1 is a possible D gene (6 bases). The ends were cut back, 2 bases at V and 8 bases at J, with 7 bases in the middle. Germline lookup yields CDR1 LNHDA and CDR2 SQIVND (reference sequence). CDR3 length: 12 amino acids. The CDR3 loop is CASSIPGDEQFF. Written as DNA, the CDR3 is TGTGCCAGTAGTATACCAGGGGATGAGCAGTTCTTC.

Only one count was recorded for this clone. The chain joins TRBV3-1 (or the pseudogene TRBV3-2) to TRBJ1-6; 7 nucleotides match TRBD1. The V and J ends lost 4 bases and 10 bases, in that order; junction bases with no gene match: 4. The CDR3 runs to 13 residues. Germline-derived CDR1 and CDR2 are LGHDT and YNNKEL (reference sequence). CDR3 loop: CASSRRGESPLHF. The DNA for the CDR3 is TGTGCCAGCAGCCGCAGGGGGGAATCACCCCTCCACTTT.

The rearrangement links TRBV7-9 to TRBJ2-7, with 11 nucleotides matching TRBD2. This CDR3 spans 16 amino acids. J gave up 6 bases and V 1 base, and 8 bases lay outside the gene matches. Germline V gives CDR1 SEHNR, CDR2 FQNEAQ (reference sequence). The CDR3 DNA follows: TGTGCCAGCAGCTTAGGGTTAGCGGGAGGGCCCGGCGAGCAGTACTTC. It codes for CASSLGLAGGPGEQYF.

The chain couples TRBV27 to TRBJ1-1; D is possibly TRBD1 (6 bases). Looked up from germline, CDR1 is MNHEY and CDR2 is SMNVEV (reference sequence). The length of the CDR3 is 16 residues. Trimming left V 4 bases short and J 3 bases short, with 18 bases between. The CDR3: CASSCPGAQRDTEAFF. The CDR3 region has the DNA TGTGCCAGCAGTTGCCCAGGGGCGCAGAGAGACACTGAAGCTTTCTTT.

The chain has TRBV18 and TRBJ1-2; D is perhaps TRBD1 (5 bases). This CDR3 is 16 amino acids long. V was clipped by 0 bases and J by 4 bases, with 15 bases between them. Germline loops: CDR1 KGHSH, CDR2 LQKENI. The CDR3 here is CASSPPYIQASYGYTF. The CDR3 region has the DNA TGTGCCAGCTCACCACCGTATATACAGGCCAGCTATGGCTACACCTTC.

The V and J genes are TRBV11-3 and TRBJ2-7, with D perhaps TRBD2 (6 bases). The V end was cut by 2 bases, the J end by 5 bases, with 13 bases between. This CDR3 has 14 residues. Germline V CDR1 and CDR2: SGHNT, YENEEA. This CDR3 reads CASSLSGSRNEQYF. DNA of the CDR3: TGTGCCAGCAGCTTATCCGGGAGCCGAAACGAGCAGTACTTC.

The CDR3 region has the DNA TGTGCCATCAGTGATTTGGGACAGGGAAGCACTGAAGCTTTCTTT. It translates to CAISDLGQGSTEAFF. V is TRBV10-3 and J is TRBJ1-1, with TRBD1 matching over 9 bases. Germline CDR1 ENHRY, CDR2 SYGVKD. With V trimmed by 3 bases and J by 4 bases, 6 bases remained unmatched. The CDR3 extends over 15 amino acids.

The rearrangement uses TRBV6-1 and TRBJ1-1, with 7 bases fitting TRBD1. V lost 3 bases, J lost 0 bases, and 4 bases stayed unmatched. In germline, CDR1 is MNHNS, CDR2 SASEGT. This CDR3 comprises 15 residues. CDR3 sequence: CASSDRDRLNTEAFF. The CDR3 coding sequence is TGTGCCAGCAGTGACCGGGACAGACTGAACACTGAAGCTTTCTTT.

This clone was recorded a few times. The chain combines TRBV19 with TRBJ2-2, with 11 bases fitting TRBD2. V was pared by 4 bases and J by 7 bases, with 5 bases of the junction left unmatched. CDR3 length: 15 amino acids. Germline V gene lookup returns CDR1 LNHDA and CDR2 SQIVND (reference sequence). CDR3 bases: TGTGCCAGTAGTAATAGCGGGAGGGCCGGCGGGGAGCTGTTTTTT. Amino acids: CASSNSGRAGGELFF.

V usage is TRBV9 and J usage is TRBJ2-3; unclear D gene. This CDR3 is 15 amino acids long. V was trimmed by 0 bases and J by 1 base, leaving 9 bases between them. CDR1 and CDR2 (germline): SGDLS, YYNGEE. The CDR3 reads CASSVAPSRTDTQYF. CDR3 DNA sequence: TGTGCCAGCAGCGTAGCCCCGAGTCGCACAGATACGCAGTATTTT.

V gene TRBV19 combines with J gene TRBJ1-5; D unresolved. The length of the CDR3 is 14 residues. Trimming cost V 5 bases and J 7 bases, with 15 bases left between them. Germline loops: CDR1 LNHDA, CDR2 SQIVND (reference sequence). The CDR3 loop is CASSFRGRRQPQHF. CDR3 coding DNA: TGTGCCAGTAGTTTCCGGGGTCGGAGACAGCCCCAGCATTTT.